These 11 T cell receptor beta chains were sequenced from one sample in a study of diagnostic markers for celiac disease (dated by TCRdb to about 2020). The sequencer listed for this sample is Illumina MiSeq. After the reads were reprocessed by TCRdb, one entry was made per CDR3 protein sequence, with no DNA. The table for this sample shows approximately 850 distinct CDR3 sequences. Under 60% of the sample belongs to the ten largest clones. Specimen: either unsorted cells or a sorted T cell fraction (not recorded which). These TCRs come from a human donor. This table probably holds off-target reads from a library built for another chain.

This chain joins TRBV10-3 and TRBJ1-5. Germline-derived CDR1 and CDR2 are ENHRY and SYGVKD. This CDR3 has 14 residues. CDR3: CAISEGLSNQPQHF.

This clonotype ranks as medium-sized (0.01 to 0.1%) in terms of frequency. The gene calls are TRBV12-3 or TRBV12-4 and TRBJ1-2; there is no DNA to check the TCRdb D call of TRBD1. This CDR3 region has 14 residues. The CDR3 region is CASSQQTGGYGYTF.

This chain connects TRBV9 to TRBJ2-7; the TRBD2 assignment by TCRdb is unverifiable without DNA. CDR3 size: 13 residues. The V gene's germline CDR1 is SGDLS and CDR2 YYNGEE. This CDR3 is CASSAEGIGQQYF.

This clonotype shows up as hyperexpanded by frequency. The chain combines TRBV20-1 with TRBJ1-2; the TCRdb D gene call, TRBD1, has no DNA to confirm it. CDR1 is DFQATT and CDR2 is SNEGSKA in the germline V gene (reference sequence). There are 13 residues in the CDR3. CDR3: CSATWTGASVYTF.

This clonotype registers medium-sized (0.01 to 0.1%) by frequency. The chain employs TRBV12-3 or TRBV12-4 and TRBJ1-5. This CDR3 contains 12 residues. CDR3 residues: CASSLRGQPQHF.

Here the CDR3 reads CASRPQADQPQHF. The gene calls are TRBV6-6 and TRBJ1-5; the TCRdb call, TRBD1, lacks DNA for checking. CDR3 length: 13 amino acids. Germline lookup yields CDR1 MNHNY and CDR2 SVGAGI (reference sequence).

Measured by frequency, this clonotype is medium-sized. V usage is TRBV5-1 and J usage is TRBJ1-1; TCRdb calls TRBD1, which cannot be checked without DNA. In germline, CDR1 is SGHRS, CDR2 YFSETQ. This CDR3 region has 17 residues. CDR3 in amino acids: CASRPTGTGGAGTEAFF.

Judged by frequency, this clonotype is medium-sized (0.01 to 0.1%). The J gene is TRBJ1-1, the V gene TRBV12-3 or TRBV12-4. CDR3 length: 14 amino acids. The CDR3 sequence is CASSLGVMNTEAFF.

CDR3 region: CASSQDRGPPFF. The chain employs TRBV4-3 and TRBJ2-1; TCRdb outputs TRBD1, but without DNA this stays unchecked. This CDR3 comprises 12 residues. Germline V gives CDR1 LGHNA, CDR2 YSLEER.

The CDR3 protein is CASSLRASAGYGYTF. The genes are TRBV5-6 and TRBJ1-2. The CDR3 extends over 15 amino acids. In germline, CDR1 is SGHDT, CDR2 YYEEEE.

The J gene is TRBJ2-1, the V gene TRBV5-1; the TCRdb D gene call, TRBD2, has no DNA to confirm it. CDR3 length: 15 residues. The germline gives CDR1 SGHRS, CDR2 YFSETQ. The CDR3 is CASSQEGGSYNEQFF.